These 24 T cell receptor beta chains share one sample of origin, sequenced in a study of identical twins. TCRdb analysed the 5' RACE reads with MiXCR anew, one entry per CDR3 protein. The repertoire holds 1.5 million to 2 million distinct CDR3 sequences, about 32% seen once, with around 0.3% in the top ten. The sequencing input was cord blood. The receptors shown here come from a newborn girl in good health.

The rearrangement joins TRBV10-2 to TRBJ2-3, with 16 positions matching TRBD2. J was trimmed by 4 bases and V by 1 base; bases with no gene match: 2. The CDR3 is made up of 17 amino acids. Germline V gives CDR1 WSHSY, CDR2 SAAADI. The DNA for the CDR3 is TGCGCCAGCAGTGAGTGGGGACTAGCGGGAGGGGCAGATACGCAGTATTTT. Residues: CASSEWGLAGGADTQYF.

The V call is TRBV29-1, the J call TRBJ2-5; 10 bases map to TRBD2. Gene TRBJ2-1 matches the end of the DNA better, so the J call may be wrong. CDR1 SQVTM and CDR2 ANQGSEA come from the germline V gene. CDR3 size: 16 residues. CDR3 sequence reads: CSVETDLAGDGETQFF. CDR3 nucleotides: TGCAGCGTTGAAACAGATCTAGCGGGAGACGGGGAGACCCAGTTCTTC.

The count of this clonotype is one. The V gene is TRBV24-1, the J gene TRBJ2-2; no clear D gene. Trimming removed 4 bases from V and 3 bases from J, with 5 bases in between. In germline, CDR1 is KGHDR, CDR2 SFDVKD. The CDR3 is made up of 13 amino acids. This CDR3 is CATSDRHTGELFF. Here the CDR3 DNA reads TGTGCCACCAGTGACCGGCACACCGGGGAGCTGTTTTTT.

On this clonotype itself: This may be a read error, as it is one base from a much larger clone. V gene TRBV12-3 or TRBV12-4 combines with J gene TRBJ2-5; the match to TRBD1 covers 12 bases. Germline trimming cut 2 bases from V and 11 bases from J; bases unmatched to any gene: 9. The CDR3 has 15 amino acids. The CDR3 DNA reads as TGTGCCAGCAGTTTATGGGGGACAGGGGGCAATGAGCAGTACTTC. This sequence encodes CASSLWGTGGNEQYF.

The J gene is TRBJ1-6, the V gene TRBV21-1. TRBV21-1 constitutes a pseudogene. The CDR3 sequence is 11 residues long. This CDR3 is CASGRFSPLHF. For the CDR3, the DNA is TGTGCCAGCGGGAGGTTTTCACCCCTCCACTTT.

This clonotype was detected a few times. CDR3 protein: CASSQDFRSPLHF. Written as DNA, the CDR3 is TGTGCCAGCAGCCAAGATTTCCGTTCACCCCTCCACTTT. The chain combines TRBV4-2 with TRBJ1-6; D gene ambiguous. The germline V and J ends were trimmed by 0 bases and 9 bases, with 6 bases remaining between them. Per the germline V gene, CDR1 is LGHNA and CDR2 is YNFKEQ. This CDR3 has 13 amino acids.

This chain connects TRBV7-2 to TRBJ1-6; 9 bases are shared with TRBD1. This CDR3 is built from 17 residues. V lost 5 bases to trimming and J lost 4 bases; unmatched junction nucleotides: 9. Germline CDR1 is SGHTA and CDR2 is FQGNSA. CDR3 loop: CASSLAWTGAYNSPLHF. The CDR3 nucleotides are TGTGCCAGCAGCCTTGCATGGACAGGGGCATATAATTCACCCCTCCACTTT.

The chain carries TRBV20-1 and TRBJ1-5; D is perhaps TRBD1 (5 bases). V was cut by 3 bases and J by 3 bases, with 9 bases left in between. Germline V CDR1 and CDR2: DFQATT, SNEGSKA (reference sequence). This CDR3 contains 13 residues. In DNA, the CDR3 is TGCAGTGCTAGCGACAGAATCAATCAGCCCCAGCATTTT. As protein: CSASDRINQPQHF.

V usage is TRBV12-3 or TRBV12-4 and J usage is TRBJ2-1; D is uncertain. The CDR3 sequence is 15 residues long. Trimming cost V 4 bases and J 1 base, with 11 bases left between them. CDR3 bases: TGTGCCAGCAGTTCCGCCTACCAGTCCTACAATGAGCAGTTCTTC. Translating gives CASSSAYQSYNEQFF.

This clonotype has just a few counts. V is TRBV28 and J is TRBJ2-7, with D perhaps given as TRBD1 or TRBD2 (6 bases each). From germline, CDR1 is MDHEN and CDR2 SYDVKM. The CDR3 runs to 14 residues. Trimming left V 6 bases short and J 3 bases short, with 15 bases between. CDR3 bases: TGTGCCAGCAGCTCCGGGGGACACCTCTACGAGCAGTACTTC. This codes for CASSSGGHLYEQYF.

The rearrangement uses TRBV18 and TRBJ2-1, with a tentative D call TRBD2 (6 bases). The CDR3 length is 14 residues. Trimming shortened V by 4 bases and J by 5 bases, and 12 bases separated the two germline ends. Germline assignment: CDR1 KGHSH and CDR2 LQKENI. The CDR3, as DNA: TGTGCCAGCTCACGGGACTGGACCAACAATGAGCAGTTCTTC. Translated, it gives CASSRDWTNNEQFF.

For this clonotype: A single base separates this from a much larger clone, so it may be a read error. The chain carries TRBV10-3 and TRBJ2-4, with D maybe TRBD1 (6 bases). The DNA end is more similar to TRBJ2-7, so the J call may be wrong. CDR1 and CDR2 from the germline V gene are ENHRY and SYGVKD. The CDR3 is 13 amino acids. CDR3 in amino acids: CAIRQQGGCEQYF. The CDR3 coding sequence is TGTGCCATCAGACAACAGGGTGGCTGCGAGCAGTACTTC.

On this clonotype: Given a much more abundant clone one base away, this may be a read error. The chain recombines TRBV29-1 with TRBJ2-7, with 7 nucleotides matching TRBD2. Germline loops: CDR1 SQVTM, CDR2 ANQGSEA. V was pared by 0 bases and J by 7 bases, with 12 bases of the junction left unmatched. The CDR3 loop spans 15 amino acids. The CDR3 here is CSVEDGLAAYNEQYF. The CDR3, as DNA: TGCAGCGTTGAAGATGGTCTAGCGGCCTACAATGAGCAGTACTTC.

As regards this clonotype: A junction end diverges from the germline sequence, so it may reflect a read error. The chain joins TRBV7-2 to TRBJ1-2, with D maybe TRBD1 (6 bases). CDR3 length: 17 residues. From germline, CDR1 is SGHTA and CDR2 FQGNSA. In DNA, the CDR3 is TGTGCCGGCAGTCTACCCGGGCGGGGACACCGATCGGATGGCTACACCTTC. It codes for CAGSLPGRGHRSDGYTF.

The chain employs TRBV20-1 and TRBJ2-3; 12 nucleotides agree with TRBD2. The CDR3 has 18 amino acids. V trimming: 1 base; J trimming: 6 bases; junction bases outside the gene matches: 14. The germline V gene encodes CDR1 DFQATT and CDR2 SNEGSKA (reference sequence). The CDR3 spells CSARGKARLAGAADTQYF. The CDR3 bases are TGCAGTGCTAGAGGGAAGGCACGACTAGCGGGAGCGGCGGATACGCAGTATTTT.

The chain carries TRBV20-1 and TRBJ1-6; unclear D gene. The germline V and J ends were trimmed by 1 base and 8 bases, with 12 bases remaining between them. Germline CDR1 DFQATT, CDR2 SNEGSKA (reference sequence). The CDR3 is 14 amino acids. The CDR3 spells CSARGGNTYSPLHF. The CDR3 DNA reads as TGCAGTGCTAGAGGAGGGAATACCTATTCACCCCTCCACTTT.

This clonotype turned up a few times. The chain links TRBV9 to TRBJ2-1, with 9 nucleotides matching TRBD2. This CDR3 spans 13 amino acids. Germline lookup yields CDR1 SGDLS and CDR2 YYNGEE. V lost 7 bases and J lost 3; bases outside the gene matches: 2. CDR3 DNA: TGTGCCAGCGGACTAGCGAGCTACAATGAGCAGTTCTTC. As protein: CASGLASYNEQFF.

This clonotype was found many times. At one end the junction does not follow the germline gene, possibly because of a read error. The chain carries TRBV5-1 and TRBJ2-7; TRBD1 might be the D (5 bases). The CDR3 has 12 amino acids. Germline CDR1 SGHRS, CDR2 YFSETQ. The CDR3 protein is CASSPGFYEQYF. CDR3 coding DNA: TGTGCCAGCAGCCCAGGGTTCTACGAGCAGTACTTC.

The V and J genes are TRBV6-6 and TRBJ2-1, with 13 bases that match TRBD2. V dropped 2 bases and J dropped 8; count of bases not matched to a gene: 6. Per germline, CDR1 MNHNY and CDR2 SVGAGI (reference sequence). This CDR3 has 16 residues. As DNA, the CDR3 is TGTGCCAGCAGTTACCCCAGACTAGCGGGGGGCCATGAGCAGTTCTTC. Protein sequence: CASSYPRLAGGHEQFF.

V is TRBV5-6 and J is TRBJ2-1, with TRBD2 matching 9 bases. V was clipped by 2 bases and J by 4 bases; unmatched bases: 4. Germline-derived CDR1 and CDR2 are SGHDT and YYEEEE. This CDR3 spans 15 amino acids. This CDR3 reads CASSFISGSYNEQFF. The DNA of the CDR3 is TGTGCCAGCAGCTTTATTAGCGGGAGTTACAATGAGCAGTTCTTC.

This chain links TRBV10-3 with TRBJ1-1; TRBD1 matches at 9 bases. This CDR3 has 16 amino acids. Per the germline V gene, CDR1 is ENHRY and CDR2 is SYGVKD. V was clipped by 3 bases and J by 7 bases; unmatched bases: 12. Written as DNA, the CDR3 is TGTGCCATCAGTGATCGAACAGGGGGCTCAAGTGGTGAAGCTTTCTTT. As protein: CAISDRTGGSSGEAFF.

In its sample, this clonotype was seen a few times. This chain connects TRBV29-1 to TRBJ2-5; TRBD1 aligns across 7 bases. The V segment lost 6 bases and the J segment 4 bases; nucleotides outside the gene matches: 5. Germline lookup yields CDR1 SQVTM and CDR2 ANQGSEA. The CDR3 length is 12 residues. The CDR3 DNA sequence: TGCAGCGTGGATAGACAGGGAGAGACCCAGTACTTC. Amino acids: CSVDRQGETQYF.

V and J are TRBV20-1 and TRBJ2-2; TRBD2 agrees at 8 bases. In germline, CDR1 is DFQATT, CDR2 SNEGSKA (reference sequence). The CDR3 is 16 amino acids. With V trimmed by 1 base and J by 7 bases, 11 bases remained unmatched. This CDR3 is CSARGLTRGGNGELFF. The CDR3 DNA reads as TGCAGTGCTAGAGGTCTAACTCGGGGGGGGAACGGGGAGCTGTTTTTT.

There are many counts of this clonotype. The rearrangement uses TRBV28 and TRBJ2-5, with TRBD1 matching 7 bases. The CDR3 consists of 15 residues. Trimming took 1 base from V and 5 from J; bases not matched to a gene: 7. The germline V gene has CDR1 MDHEN and CDR2 SYDVKM. The DNA for the CDR3 is TGTGCCAGCAGTTTATCTATAGGGGGCTGGGAGACCCAGTACTTC. It translates to CASSLSIGGWETQYF.